Presented here are 9 T cell receptor beta chains from one specimen sequenced in a study of blood T cell repertoires in COVID-19. Clones were read by immunoSEQ multiplex PCR, and TCRdb kept only the in-frame ones, dropping some. The sample consists of tens of thousands of clones, about 80% of them appearing once. The sample consisted of peripheral blood. All receptors derive from a human donor in a cohort sampled during active COVID-19.

This chain links TRBV3-1 (or the pseudogene TRBV3-2) with TRBJ1-1; 12 nucleotides align to TRBD1. V gave up 3 bases and J gave up 5 bases; unmatched junction bases: 4. This CDR3 comprises 15 residues. The V gene's germline CDR1 is LGHDT and CDR2 YNNKEL (reference sequence). This chain's CDR3 is CASSQGQGARTEAFF. DNA of the CDR3: TGTGCCAGCAGCCAGGGACAGGGGGCAAGGACTGAAGCTTTCTTT.

The gene calls are TRBV29-1 and TRBJ2-1; 12 nucleotides align to TRBD2. From germline, CDR1 is SQVTM and CDR2 ANQGSEA. Trimming took 5 bases from V and 6 from J; bases not matched to a gene: 2. The CDR3 covers 13 residues. CDR3 protein: CSVTSGRTNEQFF. DNA of the CDR3: TGCAGCGTTACTAGCGGGAGGACCAATGAGCAGTTCTTC.

This rearrangement joins TRBV5-1 to TRBJ2-7; 9 nucleotides align to TRBD2. The junction had 1 base not matched to a gene; V was cut back by 1 base and J by 2 bases. The CDR3 totals 14 residues. The germline CDR1 and CDR2 sequences are SGHRS and YFSETQ. CDR3 amino acids: CASSLTSGPYEQYF. CDR3 in DNA: TGCGCCAGCAGCTTGACTAGCGGGCCCTACGAGCAGTACTTC.

The chain recombines TRBV4-1 with TRBJ2-7; 11 bases match TRBD2. Losses at the gene ends were 4 bases for V and 3 bases for J; bases not matched to a gene: 5. Germline V gene lookup returns CDR1 MGHRA and CDR2 YSYEKL. This CDR3 is 15 amino acids long. The CDR3 spells CASSLRLAGSYEQYF. The CDR3 coding sequence is TGCGCCAGCAGCCTCCGACTAGCGGGAAGCTACGAGCAGTACTTC.

The genes are TRBV24-1 and TRBJ1-2; D not certain. The ends were cut back, 3 bases at V and 2 bases at J, with 9 bases in the middle. CDR1 is KGHDR, CDR2 SFDVKD, per germline. This CDR3 spans 14 amino acids. The CDR3 DNA sequence: TGTGCCACCAGTGATCCTCAGAAGAACTATGGCTACACCTTC. Its protein product is CATSDPQKNYGYTF.

The V gene is TRBV15, the J gene TRBJ2-3; 8 positions match TRBD2. The germline CDR1 and CDR2 sequences are LNHNV and YYDKDF (reference sequence). The V gene end was trimmed by 1 base and the J gene end by 4 bases; junction bases not matched to a gene: 7. The CDR3 contains 16 residues. The CDR3 DNA follows: TGTGCCACCAGCAGAGGTTCAGCGGGAGCTTCAGATACGCAGTATTTT. Translated: CATSRGSAGASDTQYF.

The table lists this clone with a few counts. The genes are TRBV19 and TRBJ1-5, with 8 nucleotides matching TRBD1. The CDR3 consists of 14 residues. Germline lookup yields CDR1 LNHDA and CDR2 SQIVND (reference sequence). The V gene end was trimmed by 2 bases and the J gene end by 6 bases; junction bases not matched to a gene: 3. Here the CDR3 reads CASSITQGGQPQHF. The CDR3 nucleotides read TGTGCCAGTAGTATAACACAGGGGGGTCAGCCCCAGCATTTT.

Notes on this clone: A read error may produce the germline difference seen at one junction end. Other DNA sequences in this specimen translate into the identical CDR3. The DNA for the CDR3 is TGTGCCGCTCGCGGGACAGAGAATGAAAAATTGTTTTTT. As protein: CAARGTENEKLFF. This chain joins TRBV27 and TRBJ1-4, with 7 bases identical to TRBD1. The length of the CDR3 is 13 residues. Germline V CDR1 and CDR2: MNHEY, SMNVEV (reference sequence). The variable domain in full, completed from reference TRBV27 and TRBJ1-4, reads EAQVTQNPRYLITVTGKKLTVTCSQNMNHEYMSWYRQDPGLGLRQIYYSMNVEVTDKGDVPEGYKVSRKEKRNFPLILESPSPNQTSLYFCAARGTENEKLFFGSGTQLSVL.

The chain's CDR3 is CASSPNGQNYGYTF. In DNA form, the CDR3 reads TGTGCCAGCTCACCCAATGGACAGAACTATGGCTACACCTTC. J is TRBJ1-2 and V is TRBV18; D may be TRBD1 (6 bases). CDR3 length: 14 residues. V lost 3 bases and J lost 2, with 10 bases in between. Germline CDR1 reads KGHSH; CDR2 reads LQKENI.